A selection of T cell receptor beta chains follows, all from one sample in a study of blood T cell repertoires in COVID-19. The table came from immunoSEQ multiplex PCR; TCRdb's copy has only in-frame clones and leaves some out. This sample has around 71,000 clones; about 83% occur once, and the top ten carry approximately 7%. Sequencing was done on a sample of peripheral blood. Receptors originate from a man aged 30 to 39 with COVID-19, enrolled during active disease. CDR3s include the opening cysteine and the closing phenylalanine or tryptophan. The order of the fields is V gene, CDR3 protein.

V: TRBV19; CDR3: CASSIRTAYQETQYF
V: TRBV19; CDR3: CASSFGQGGFGANVLTF
V: TRBV7-2; CDR3: CASSPQELSYNEQFF
V: TRBV19; CDR3: CASSPRDRGSNQPQHF
V: TRBV19; CDR3: CASAGSTDTQYF
V: TRBV19; CDR3: CASSPRGSGKGDEQFF
V: TRBV6-6; CDR3: CASGSTGLSYNEQFF
V: TRBV5-6; CDR3: CASSGDSYTGELFF
V: TRBV7-8; CDR3: CASSLVGGSGNTDTQYF
V: TRBV6-4; CDR3: CASSEGANTEAFF
V: TRBV11-3; CDR3: CASSASSGGTYEQYF
V: TRBV10-1; CDR3: CASSAPGGDEQFF
V: TRBV2; CDR3: CASRASQGVYTQYF
V: TRBV5-6; CDR3: CASSLWGAVSNQPQHF
V: TRBV20-1; CDR3: CSARGGQGYTF
V: TRBV19; CDR3: CASSMGTGVYEQYF
V: TRBV11-2; CDR3: CASSRQDNSPLHF
V: TRBV2; CDR3: CASIRQSNQPQHF
V: TRBV9; CDR3: CASSVAGVANYGYTF
V: TRBV7-3; CDR3: CASSLLGAEAFF
V: TRBV7-2; CDR3: CASSPGTYNEQFF
V: TRBV10-3; CDR3: CATAGRRTYNEQFF
V: TRBV6-5; CDR3: CASRIRGAYEQYF
V: TRBV28; CDR3: CASSSGQGRVYGYTF
V: TRBV5-4; CDR3: CASRVQGVETQYF
V: TRBV3-1/TRBV3-2; CDR3: CASSQAGANYEQYF
V: TRBV21-1; CDR3: CASSTGQGGRETQYF
V: TRBV10-1; CDR3: CASSESGSYGYTF
V: TRBV7-2; CDR3: CASSPEGGSSYNEQFF
V: TRBV29-1; CDR3: CSATVQGVDEQYF
V: TRBV6-5; CDR3: CASTGGVYGYTF
V: TRBV27; CDR3: CASSLSIYYEQYF
V: TRBV20-1; CDR3: CSARDSIEQFF